This T cell receptor (beta chain) was sequenced in a study of lymphopenia after photon versus proton radiotherapy. General study findings and limits: Post-nadir TCR diversity decline inversely tracked overall survival among those who died. After lymphocyte nadir, photon-treated repertoires showed oligoclonal expansion, especially CD8+ Temra. Only patients who died were analyzed for survival; proton advantage is unproven. Photon-treated patients lost naive T cells and TCR diversity; proton-treated stayed stable.

For this clone: The antigen is not known.

CDR3 length equals 18 residues. V lost 0 bases, J lost 4 bases, and 19 bases lay in between. Germline V lookup: CDR1 LNHNV, CDR2 YYDKDF (reference sequence). Using immunoSEQ multiplex PCR, the repertoire was profiled, and TCRdb retains in-frame clones only, with some absent. The table records 150,000 to 200,000 clones, around 85% of them present only once. This chain joins TRBV15 and TRBJ2-1; a weak D match, TRBD1 (6 bases). Sequencing used peripheral blood, obtained from a patient treated with photon-based radiotherapy. This TCR came from a man aged 45-65 years with gastric cancer. The CDR3 nucleotides are TGTGCCACCAGCAGAGATCGTGGGGGCGTAGGTCTATACAATGAGCAGTTCTTC. This codes for CATSRDRGGVGLYNEQFF.